This T cell receptor (beta chain) was sequenced in a study of shared clonotypes between healthy human individuals. At a deep level, the assay was run. Repertoires were generated with immunoSEQ multiplex PCR, while TCRdb's copy carries only in-frame clones and drops some. The table records approximately 510,000 clones, about four fifths of them present only once. Germline CDR1 reads LGHNA; CDR2 reads YNFKEQ. The V end lost 4 bases, the J end lost 4 bases, and 23 bases lay between the germline ends. The CDR3 has 18 amino acids. The specimen was PBMCs. The TCR was taken from a woman between 40 and 55 years old in good health. Some clones in this sample may be carry-over from other donors' samples. The chain recombines TRBV4-2 with TRBJ2-1; D perhaps matches TRBD1 (6 bases). CDR3 coding DNA: TGTGCCAGCAGCCTAATTTTCGACAGGCCGGGTACGTACAATGAGCAGTTCTTC. This encodes CASSLIFDRPGTYNEQFF.